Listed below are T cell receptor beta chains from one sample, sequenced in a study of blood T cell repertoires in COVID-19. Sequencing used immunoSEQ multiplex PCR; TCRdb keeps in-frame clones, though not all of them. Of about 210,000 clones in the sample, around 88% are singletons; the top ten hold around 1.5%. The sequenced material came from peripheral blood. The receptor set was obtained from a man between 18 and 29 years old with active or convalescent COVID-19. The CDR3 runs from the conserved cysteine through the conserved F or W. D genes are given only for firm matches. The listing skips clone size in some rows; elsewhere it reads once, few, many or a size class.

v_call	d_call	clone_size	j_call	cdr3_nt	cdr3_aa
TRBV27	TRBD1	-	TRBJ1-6	TGTGCCAGCAGCGACAGGGGGGCTTCACCCCTCCACTTT	CASSDRGASPLHF
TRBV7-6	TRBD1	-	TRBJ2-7	TGTGCCAGCAGCGCCTGGACAGGGGGCAGCAACGAGCAGTACTTC	CASSAWTGGSNEQYF
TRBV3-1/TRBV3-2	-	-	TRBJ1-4	TGTGCCAGTGAATCGACGGGTAATGAAAAACTGTTTTTT	CASESTGNEKLFF
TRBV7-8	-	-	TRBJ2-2	TGTGCCAGCAGCTTTGTGTCGGCGGGGAAACCCACCGGGGAGCTGTTTTTT	CASSFVSAGKPTGELFF
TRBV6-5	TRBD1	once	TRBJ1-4	TGTGCCAGCAGTTACTCGCCAGGGGGCAATGAAAAACTGTTTTTT	CASSYSPGGNEKLFF
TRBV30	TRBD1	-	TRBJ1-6	TGTGCCTGGAACCCTATGACAGGGACTTATTCACCCCTCCACTTT	CAWNPMTGTYSPLHF
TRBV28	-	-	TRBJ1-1	TGTGCCAGCAGTTTAGAGTGGACTGAAGCTTTCTTT	CASSLEWTEAFF
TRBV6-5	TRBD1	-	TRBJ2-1	TGTGCCAGCAGTCTGCTAGGGCAGGGGGCAGATGAGCAGTTCTTC	CASSLLGQGADEQFF
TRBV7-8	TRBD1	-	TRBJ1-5	TGTGCCAGCAGCTTTCACCGGGACAGGGGTGGCAATCAGCCCCAGCATTTT	CASSFHRDRGGNQPQHF
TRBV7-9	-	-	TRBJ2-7	TGTGCCAGCAGCTTAACAGCCGCCGAGCAGTACTTC	CASSLTAAEQYF
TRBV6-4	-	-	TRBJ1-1	TGTGCCAGCAGTGACGGGGCCGGGAACACTGAAGCTTTCTTT	CASSDGAGNTEAFF
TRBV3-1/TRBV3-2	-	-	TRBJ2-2	TGTGCCAGCAGCCAAGCCGATGGGCCGAAGCTGTTTTTT	CASSQADGPKLFF
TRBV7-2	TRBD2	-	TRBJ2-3	TGTGCCAGCAGAAGGACTAGCGGGAGGGTCGGCGTAGATACGCAGTATTTT	CASRRTSGRVGVDTQYF
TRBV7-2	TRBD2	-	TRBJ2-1	TGTGCCAGCGGTGGGCTAGCGGGAGGGGTTTCCTACAATGAGCAGTTCTTC	CASGGLAGGVSYNEQFF
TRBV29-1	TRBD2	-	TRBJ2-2	TGCAGCGTCGGACTAGCGGGAGGGCCTACGTCCGGGGAGCTGTTTTTT	CSVGLAGGPTSGELFF
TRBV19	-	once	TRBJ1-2	TGTGCCAGTAGTATAAGTCAGTATGGCTACACCTTC	CASSISQYGYTF
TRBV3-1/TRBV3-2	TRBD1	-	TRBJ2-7	TGTGCCAGCAGCCCCCGGGACAGGGGGTCCTACGAGCAGTACTTC	CASSPRDRGSYEQYF
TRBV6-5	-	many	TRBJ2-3	TGTGCCAGCAGGGAGGGGCCAGGGCACACAGATACGCAGTATTTT	CASREGPGHTDTQYF
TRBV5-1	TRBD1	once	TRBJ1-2	TGCGCCAGCAGCTTAGGGGGCGACTATGGCTACACCTTC	CASSLGGDYGYTF
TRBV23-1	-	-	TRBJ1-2	TGCGCCAGCAGCGAACGGTGGAGATATGGCTACACCTTC	CASSERWRYGYTF
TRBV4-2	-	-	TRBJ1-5	TGTGCCAGCAGCCAAGAAGCTCAGGGGTTTAGGCAGCCCCAGCATTTT	CASSQEAQGFRQPQHF
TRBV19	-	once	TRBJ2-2	TGTGCCAGTAGTAACTCCCGGACTTCCAACACCGGGGAGCTGTTTTTT	CASSNSRTSNTGELFF
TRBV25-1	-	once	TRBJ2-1	TGTGCCAGCAGCCGGGATGATTGGAAGAGCTCCTACAATGAGCAGTTCTTC	CASSRDDWKSSYNEQFF
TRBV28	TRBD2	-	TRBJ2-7	TGTGCCAGCAGTGACAGACTAGCGGGAGCCTACGAGCAGTACTTC	CASSDRLAGAYEQYF
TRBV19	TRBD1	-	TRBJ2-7	TGTGCCAGTAGTCCCTCCCCCGGGACAGGCTACGAGCAGTACTTC	CASSPSPGTGYEQYF
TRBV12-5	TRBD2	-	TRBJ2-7	TGTGCTAGTGGTCCGGGACTAGCGGGATCGATGGGGCGCGAGCAGTACTTC	CASGPGLAGSMGREQYF
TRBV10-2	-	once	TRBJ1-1	TGCGCCAGCAGTGTGGGTCGCCAGGCTGAAGCTTTCTTT	CASSVGRQAEAFF
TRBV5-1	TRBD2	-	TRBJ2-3	TGCGCCAGCAGCCCGAAAGCGGGAGGGCCCACAGATACGCAGTATTTT	CASSPKAGGPTDTQYF